These 4 T cell receptor beta chains were sequenced from one sample in a study of cytomegalovirus exposure and HLA in healthy donors. A multiplex PCR was run with 60 Vbeta primers and 13 Jbeta primers. Clones were read by immunoSEQ multiplex PCR, and TCRdb kept only the in-frame ones, dropping some. The table lists 150,000 to 160,000 clones, 70% to 85% of them singletons. Specimen: PBMCs. Receptor source: a woman between 45 and 65 years old in good health and CMV-seropositive.

The CDR3 DNA sequence: TGCGCCAGCAGCCAAGGCCCCCTAGCGGCTGAGCAGTTCTTC. Amino acid sequence: CASSQGPLAAEQFF. The chain combines TRBV4-1 with TRBJ2-1, with TRBD2 identical over 7 bases. The germline CDR1 and CDR2 sequences are MGHRA and YSYEKL. After removal of 1 base from V and 9 bases from J, the junction contained 6 bases not matched to a gene. CDR3 length equals 14 residues.

CDR3 DNA sequence: TGTGCCAGCAGTAAACAGGATCGCAACATTCAGTACTTC. It is translated as CASSKQDRNIQYF. The gene calls are TRBV6-1 and TRBJ2-4, with D possibly matching TRBD1 (5 bases). V was clipped by 5 bases and J by 7 bases, with 12 bases between them. The CDR3 runs to 13 residues. Germline CDR1 MNHNS, CDR2 SASEGT.

The rearrangement uses TRBV27 and TRBJ2-4; 8 bases align to TRBD2. This CDR3 spans 13 amino acids. The germline V gene encodes CDR1 MNHEY and CDR2 SMNVEV (reference sequence). Germline trimming cut 3 bases from V and 8 bases from J; bases unmatched to any gene: 3. CDR3 sequence: CASSFGGGYIQYF. The CDR3, as DNA: TGTGCCAGCAGTTTCGGGGGGGGGTACATTCAGTACTTC.

This chain joins TRBV10-1 and TRBJ1-1, with TRBD1 as a possible D gene (6 bases). The V gene lost 8 bases and the J gene lost 0 bases, with 10 bases spanning the gap. The CDR3 runs to 13 residues. Germline V lookup: CDR1 WNHNN, CDR2 SYGVQD (reference sequence). CDR3 nucleotides: TGCGCCAGCCAAGACAGGATGAACACTGAAGCTTTCTTT. Its translation: CASQDRMNTEAFF.